Presented here are 3 T cell receptor beta chains from one specimen sequenced in a study of identifying expanded T cells in peripheral blood. The table came from immunoSEQ multiplex PCR; TCRdb's copy has only in-frame clones and leaves some out. Of around 120,000 clones in the sample, 86% were seen once. Input material: blood. The receptors were gathered from a person aged 18 to 70 in good health.

The count of this clone is one. The chain links TRBV5-1 to TRBJ2-2; 9 bases match TRBD1. This CDR3 is built from 15 residues. Trimming took 4 bases from V and 3 from J; bases not matched to a gene: 4. Per the germline V gene, CDR1 is SGHRS and CDR2 is YFSETQ. CDR3 nucleotides: TGCGCCAGCAGCGACACAGGGGGCGACACCGGGGAGCTGTTTTTT. It encodes CASSDTGGDTGELFF.

The rearrangement links TRBV5-6 to TRBJ2-3; D ambiguous. Per germline, CDR1 SGHDT and CDR2 YYEEEE. This CDR3 spans 16 amino acids. V lost 2 bases and J 3 bases, leaving 16 bases between the germline ends. Written as DNA, the CDR3 is TGTGCCAGCAGCTTAGTACTGGGTCTTGTTACAGATACGCAGTATTTT. It yields the protein CASSLVLGLVTDTQYF.

The chain couples TRBV7-3 to TRBJ2-3; D may match TRBD1 or TRBD2 (5 bases each). The CDR3 spans 14 residues. V was trimmed by 5 bases and J by 3 bases, leaving 12 bases between them. CDR1 SGHTA and CDR2 FQGTGA come from the germline V gene. CDR3 protein: CASSPMGVTDTQYF. The CDR3 coding sequence is TGTGCCAGCAGCCCAATGGGGGTTACAGATACGCAGTATTTT.